Below are 18 T cell receptor beta chains sequenced from a single sample in a study of blood T cells in healthy people across ages. Next came a second PCR, run for 7 to 11 cycles, which used a sample-barcoded 5' primer along with a J-beta primer mix. TCRdb redid the calling of the 5' RACE reads with MiXCR, one entry per CDR3 protein. In the table there are 750,000 to 950,000 distinct CDR3 sequences, roughly 28% of which are singletons. Separately, the same data were catalogued under a study of T cells of mothers and their children.

Specimen: blood. The receptor source for this set is a woman aged 40 to 50 in good health.

This clonotype was recorded many times. This chain uses TRBV20-1 with TRBJ2-1; 9 bases are a match to TRBD2. In germline, CDR1 is DFQATT, CDR2 SNEGSKA (reference sequence). The CDR3 contains 14 residues. The trim removed 3 bases at V and 6 bases at J, leaving 6 bases unmatched. CDR3 sequence: CSASAGTSINEQFF. For the CDR3, the DNA is TGCAGTGCTAGTGCTGGGACTAGCATCAATGAGCAGTTCTTC.

This clonotype has a count of ten or more. The rearrangement links TRBV29-1 to TRBJ2-1; D not resolved. V lost 8 bases and J 7 bases, leaving 15 bases between the germline ends. Germline V gene lookup returns CDR1 SQVTM and CDR2 ANQGSEA. There are 12 residues in the CDR3. CDR3 protein: CSTDSYTNEQFF. The CDR3 nucleotides read TGCAGCACAGACTCCTATACAAATGAGCAGTTCTTC.

CDR3 sequence reads: CATGTGSDEQYF. The DNA of the CDR3 is TGTGCCACCGGGACAGGGTCCGACGAGCAGTACTTC. The genes are TRBV10-3 and TRBJ2-7, with 9 bases matching TRBD1. V trimming: 10 bases; J trimming: 5 bases; junction bases outside the gene matches: 6. The V gene's germline CDR1 is ENHRY and CDR2 SYGVKD. The CDR3 sequence is 12 residues long.

This clonotype is a singleton in its sample. This chain joins TRBV7-8 and TRBJ2-7; D remains ambiguous. The J call could be wrong; TRBJ2-5 is a better fit for the DNA end. This CDR3 contains 14 residues. Germline V gene lookup returns CDR1 SGHVS and CDR2 FQNEAQ. The CDR3 DNA follows: TGTGCCAGCAGCTTAGCGAATAATGAGGTGACCCAGTACTTC. Amino acid sequence: CASSLANNEVTQYF.

DNA of the CDR3: TGTGCCAGCAGTTTAGGGGTCCAGCAGCCCCAGCATTTT. Amino acids: CASSLGVQQPQHF. The genes are TRBV12-3 or TRBV12-4 and TRBJ1-5; D remains unclear. The CDR3 is 13 residues long. Trimming cost V 1 base and J 7 bases, with 8 bases left between them.

This sequence joins TRBV5-5 and TRBJ1-5; D possibly corresponds to TRBD1 (5 bases). The CDR3 is 15 residues long. From germline, CDR1 is SGHKS and CDR2 YYEKEE (reference sequence). Trimming removed 3 bases from V and 2 bases from J, with 12 bases in between. Written as DNA, the CDR3 is TGTGCCAGCAGCTCCACCATGGGGGGCAATCAGCCCCAGCATTTT. Its translation: CASSSTMGGNQPQHF.

CDR3 nucleotides: TGTGCCAGCAGCGACGAGATAACCTCTGTTGCCAACGTCCTGACTTTC. Its protein is CASSDEITSVANVLTF. The chain carries TRBV9 and TRBJ2-6; D gene uncertain. CDR3 length: 16 residues. Germline V lookup: CDR1 SGDLS, CDR2 YYNGEE. Trimming cost V 3 bases and J 7 bases, with 17 bases left between them.

CDR3 loop: CSARDRQKYGETQYF. The CDR3 nucleotides are TGCAGTGCTAGAGACCGGCAGAAGTATGGGGAGACCCAGTACTTC. This chain connects TRBV20-1 to TRBJ2-5; D is unclear. This CDR3 is 15 amino acids long. CDR1 DFQATT and CDR2 SNEGSKA come from the germline V gene (reference sequence). Trimming removed 0 bases at V and 5 bases at J, with 16 bases between.

This clonotype was counted ten times or more. The V gene is TRBV5-8, the J gene TRBJ2-7; 9 bases align to TRBD2. The CDR3 covers 16 residues. V gave up 4 bases and J gave up 0 bases; unmatched junction bases: 8. CDR1 SGHTS and CDR2 YDEGEE come from the germline V gene. In DNA form, the CDR3 reads TGTGCCAGCAGCCGATTGACTAGCGGATTCTCCTACGAGCAGTACTTC. It is translated as CASSRLTSGFSYEQYF. Drawing the rest from reference TRBV5-8 and TRBJ2-7, the complete variable domain is EAGVTQSPTHLIKTRGQQATLRCSPISGHTSVYWYQQALGLGLQFLLWYDEGEERNRGNFPPRFSGRQFPNYSSELNVNALELEDSALYLCASSRLTSGFSYEQYFGPGTRLTVT.

This chain connects TRBV12-3 or TRBV12-4 to TRBJ1-6, with D uncertain. The CDR3 has 14 residues. V dropped 3 bases and J dropped 6 bases, with 9 bases sitting between them. The CDR3 sequence is CASSLKEGNSPLHF. As DNA, the CDR3 is TGTGCCAGCAGTTTGAAGGAGGGTAATTCACCCCTCCACTTT.

The CDR3 DNA reads TGTGCCAGCAGCACGGAGGGGCTAATCTCAGATACGCAGTATTTT. Amino acid sequence: CASSTEGLISDTQYF. This sequence joins TRBV7-2 and TRBJ2-3; D possibly corresponds to TRBD2 (6 bases). Germline loops: CDR1 SGHTA, CDR2 FQGNSA. The V gene lost 5 bases and the J gene lost 4 bases, with 16 bases spanning the gap. This CDR3 region has 15 residues. The whole variable domain, remainder taken from reference TRBV7-2 and TRBJ2-3, is GAGVSQSPSNKVTEKGKDVELRCDPISGHTALYWYRQSLGQGLEFLIYFQGNSAPDKSGLPSDRFSAERTGGSVSTLTIQRTQQEDSAVYLCASSTEGLISDTQYFGPGTRLTVL.

V usage is TRBV5-6 and J usage is TRBJ2-4, with 8 bases lining up with TRBD1. CDR1 is SGHDT and CDR2 is YYEEEE in the germline V gene. CDR3 length equals 17 residues. With V trimmed by 0 bases and J by 6 bases, 11 bases remained unmatched. The CDR3, as DNA: TGTGCCAGCAGCTTGGGGGGAATGACAGGGGCTTTAAACATTCAGTACTTC. Translating gives CASSLGGMTGALNIQYF.

Concerning this clonotype: One end of the junction varies from germline; a read error may be responsible. The gene calls are TRBV27 and TRBJ2-7; D is unclear. The CDR3 runs 14 residues. Germline CDR1 MNHEY, CDR2 SMNVEV (reference sequence). The CDR3 coding sequence is TGTGCCAGCAGTTTGTCCCGAAGCTCCTACGAGCAGCACTTC. It yields the protein CASSLSRSSYEQHF.

This rearrangement joins TRBV6-6 to TRBJ2-2, with D uncertain. This CDR3 has 15 amino acids. Looked up from germline, CDR1 is MNHNY and CDR2 is SVGAGI (reference sequence). V was cut by 5 bases and J by 0 bases, with 10 bases left in between. The CDR3 here is CASSDQSANTGELFF. The CDR3 nucleotides read TGTGCCAGCAGTGACCAATCCGCGAACACCGGGGAGCTGTTTTTT.

Many counts were recorded for this clonotype. J is TRBJ1-1 and V is TRBV9; 7 positions agree with TRBD1. Trimming took 5 bases from V and 1 from J; bases not matched to a gene: 5. From germline, CDR1 is SGDLS and CDR2 YYNGEE. The CDR3 loop spans 14 amino acids. CDR3 region: CASSPRTGNTEAFF. The CDR3 DNA sequence: TGTGCCAGCAGTCCCCGGACAGGGAACACTGAAGCTTTCTTT.

V gene TRBV12-3 or TRBV12-4 combines with J gene TRBJ2-7, with D possibly being TRBD2 (7 bases). The length of the CDR3 is 15 residues. V lost 4 bases and J lost 7, with 20 bases in between. DNA of the CDR3: TGTGCCAGCAGTTCAGGACTAGAGGGGGGAAATGAGCAGTACTTC. Amino acid sequence: CASSSGLEGGNEQYF.

CDR3 nucleotides: TGTGCCAGCAACCTATATAGCGGGGGGGCCGGGGAGCTGTTTTTT. Translating gives CASNLYSGGAGELFF. The chain links TRBV7-3 to TRBJ2-2; 11 bases fit TRBD2. The trim removed 7 bases at V and 6 bases at J, leaving 7 bases unmatched. Germline V gene sequence: CDR1 SGHTA, CDR2 FQGTGA. This CDR3 has 15 amino acids.

This clonotype appeared a few times. The chain is built from TRBV12-3 or TRBV12-4 and TRBJ2-1; D is tentatively TRBD1 or TRBD2 (5 bases each). The V gene lost 7 bases and the J gene lost 5 bases, with 15 bases spanning the gap. CDR3 length: 14 residues. For the CDR3, the DNA is TGTGCCAGCACCTTGAGGGGATTTAACAATGAGCAGTTCTTC. Its protein is CASTLRGFNNEQFF.